This is a list of T cell receptor beta chains from one sample in a study of T cell changes during pregnancy in multiple sclerosis. Produced via immunoSEQ multiplex PCR; TCRdb's table is partial and in-frame only. Of about 32,000 clones in the sample, more than 70% were seen once. The sequencing here drew on CD8+ T cells from peripheral blood mononuclear cells, taken in the first trimester of pregnancy. The receptors derive from a female donor with multiple sclerosis, enrolled in a pregnancy study. Each CDR3 is given with its conserved first and last residue. D genes are given only for firm matches. A clone size is listed for some rows: how often the clone was seen (once, few, many), or a class if it is expanded.

V gene	J gene	clone size	D gene	CDR3 DNA	CDR3 protein
TRBV4-1	TRBJ1-1	.	TRBD1	TGCGCCAGCAGCCTAAGGGGGCTATCTTGGGACACTGAAGCTTTCTTT	CASSLRGLSWDTEAFF
TRBV10-3	TRBJ1-1	.	TRBD1	TGTGCCATCAGCCCGGACAGGGACACTGAAGCTTTCTTT	CAISPDRDTEAFF
TRBV27	TRBJ2-7	.	TRBD2	TGTGCCAGCAGCCCCGGGGGGGCCCTCTTCGAGCAGTACTTC	CASSPGGALFEQYF
TRBV6-5	TRBJ2-1	.	.	TGTGCCAGCAGTTACTCGATTAGCGGAGACAATGAGCAGTTCTTC	CASSYSISGDNEQFF
TRBV7-8	TRBJ1-1	.	.	TGTGCCAGCAGCTTACGGGGAGGACACACTGAAGCTTTCTTT	CASSLRGGHTEAFF
TRBV7-9	TRBJ2-3	.	.	TGTGCCAGCAGCTTGCCGACAGGAGATACGCAGTATTTT	CASSLPTGDTQYF
TRBV10-1	TRBJ1-6	.	.	TGCGCCAGCAGTGAGTCACCAGTTTCACCCCTCCACTTT	CASSESPVSPLHF
TRBV5-6	TRBJ2-1	.	TRBD2	TGTGCCAGCAGCTTGGTCCTAGCGGGCGAGCAGTTCTTC	CASSLVLAGEQFF
TRBV6-1	TRBJ2-7	.	.	TGTGCCAGCACGCGAGGTGAGCAGGGGCCATCGTACTTC	CASTRGEQGPSYF
TRBV5-4	TRBJ2-1	medium-sized	TRBD2	TGTGCCAGCAGCCCGGACCGGGACTACTACAATGAGCAGTTCTTC	CASSPDRDYYNEQFF
TRBV27	TRBJ2-6	.	TRBD2	TGTGCCAGCAGTTCGGTAGCGGGAGGGGCGACTGGGGCCAACGTCCTGACTTTC	CASSSVAGGATGANVLTF
TRBV5-6	TRBJ2-1	.	TRBD2	TGTGCCAGCAGCTTGGGAGTAGGACTAGTTTCCTACAATGAGCAGTTCTTC	CASSLGVGLVSYNEQFF
TRBV7-9	TRBJ1-1	.	.	TGTGCCAGCAGCTTAGGGGGGACAATAACTGAAGCTTTCTTT	CASSLGGTITEAFF
TRBV2	TRBJ2-3	.	.	TGTGCCAGCCGGGGTACAGATACGCAGTATTTT	CASRGTDTQYF
TRBV30	TRBJ1-2	.	TRBD1	TGTGCCTGGAGTGTCAAACCGGGACAGGGGATCGCTGGCTACACCTTC	CAWSVKPGQGIAGYTF
TRBV7-6	TRBJ2-7	.	.	TGTGCCAGCAGCTTAGGGAACAGGGTTTACGAGCAGTACTTC	CASSLGNRVYEQYF
TRBV4-3	TRBJ2-2	.	TRBD2	TGCGCCAGCAGCCACTTAGCGGGAGAGTACACCGGGGAGCTGTTTTTT	CASSHLAGEYTGELFF
TRBV5-6	TRBJ1-2	.	.	TGTGCCAGCAGCTTCCCAAGACAGGACTATGGCTACACCTTC	CASSFPRQDYGYTF
TRBV29-1	TRBJ1-2	.	.	TGCAGCGTCCGCGGACAGAAAGACAACGGGGGCTACACCTTC	CSVRGQKDNGGYTF
TRBV28	TRBJ2-7	.	TRBD1	TGTGCCAGCAGTCATCCGGGACAGGTCCCCTACGAGCAGTACTTC	CASSHPGQVPYEQYF
TRBV5-6	TRBJ2-5	.	TRBD1	TGTGCCAGCAGCTTGTTGACAGGGTCAGAGACCCAGTACTTC	CASSLLTGSETQYF
TRBV2	TRBJ1-1	.	TRBD1	TGTGCCAGCAGTGTTTACACCGGGACAGCTTATTTGTTAATGACTGAAGCTTTCTTT	CASSVYTGTAYLLMTEAFF
TRBV18	TRBJ2-3	.	.	TGTGCCAGCTCACCAGGGACAATAGGCACAGATACGCAGTATTTT	CASSPGTIGTDTQYF
TRBV5-1	TRBJ2-7	.	TRBD1	TGCGCCAGCAGCGGAGGGACAGGGGTCTACGAGCAGTACTTC	CASSGGTGVYEQYF
TRBV11-2	TRBJ2-7	.	TRBD1	TGTGCCAGCAGCTTAGATGAATGGGGACAGGGGAACTACGAGCAGTACTTC	CASSLDEWGQGNYEQYF
TRBV6-1	TRBJ1-3	.	TRBD1	TGTGCCAGCAGTGGGACAGGTTCTGGAAACACCATATATTTT	CASSGTGSGNTIYF
TRBV10-3	TRBJ2-1	.	TRBD2	TGTGCCATCAGGACTAGCGGGAGATCTAACAATGAGCAGTTCTTC	CAIRTSGRSNNEQFF
TRBV4-3	TRBJ1-4	.	.	TGCGCCAGCAGCCAAGACGGGGGGGTGGGAACTAATGAAAAACTGTTTTTT	CASSQDGGVGTNEKLFF
TRBV7-9	TRBJ2-5	.	.	TGTGCCAGCAGCTTAAGCCCGCGGGACCCCCAAGAGACCCAGTACTTC	CASSLSPRDPQETQYF
TRBV7-2	TRBJ2-3	.	.	TGTGCCAGCAGCTTAGGGGTGGGGCGGGATACGCAGTATTTT	CASSLGVGRDTQYF
TRBV7-2	TRBJ2-7	.	.	TGTGCCAGCAGCTTAGGTTCTACCTCTACCTACGAGCAGTACTTC	CASSLGSTSTYEQYF
TRBV6-5	TRBJ2-5	.	.	TGTGCCAGCAGTTACTACAGTCCTCAAGGGACCCAGTACTTC	CASSYYSPQGTQYF
TRBV27	TRBJ2-7	.	.	TGTGCCAGCAGTTTATCCGGTAGCAGCTACGAGCAGTACTTC	CASSLSGSSYEQYF
TRBV7-9	TRBJ2-7	.	TRBD2	TGTGCCAGCAGCGAGTTTACTAGCGGTCCTATGGGCGAGCAGTACTTC	CASSEFTSGPMGEQYF
TRBV19	TRBJ2-2	.	.	TGTGCCAGTACACGCGAAAACACCGGGGAGCTGTTTTTT	CASTRENTGELFF
TRBV4-1	TRBJ1-2	.	.	TGCGCCAGCAGCCAAGTAATCGGTACCGGCTACACCTTC	CASSQVIGTGYTF
TRBV4-1	TRBJ2-7	.	TRBD1	TGCGCCAGCAGCCAGAGGCCCGGACAGGGCGACGAGCAGTACTTC	CASSQRPGQGDEQYF
TRBV9	TRBJ2-2	.	TRBD2	TGTGCCAGCAGCGTAGGATCCGTAACTAGCGAGAACACCGGGGAGCTGTTTTTT	CASSVGSVTSENTGELFF
TRBV5-4	TRBJ2-5	once	TRBD2	TGTGCCAGCAGCTTGGAAGCTAGCGGGACGGAGACCCAGTACTTC	CASSLEASGTETQYF
TRBV27	TRBJ2-7	.	.	TGTGCCAGCAGTTTCGGGGGAGAGGGTCTCGAGCAGTACTTC	CASSFGGEGLEQYF
TRBV28	TRBJ2-5	.	.	TGTGCCAGCAGTCCCCGTCTAAAAGAGACCCAGTACTTC	CASSPRLKETQYF
TRBV2	TRBJ2-1	.	.	TGTGCCAGCAGTGTAGGACAGCGACCCTACAATGAGCAGTTCTTC	CASSVGQRPYNEQFF
TRBV27	TRBJ2-7	.	.	TGTGCCAGCAGCCTAATACCGATATCCTACGAGCAGTACTTC	CASSLIPISYEQYF
TRBV6-1	TRBJ2-7	.	TRBD2	TGTGCCAGCAGTGAAAGGGTAGCGGGATCATACGAGCAGTACTTC	CASSERVAGSYEQYF
TRBV27	TRBJ2-1	once	TRBD2	TGTGCCAGCAGTCCCTCAGCGGGAGACTCCTACAATGAGCAGTTCTTC	CASSPSAGDSYNEQFF
TRBV5-1	TRBJ1-2	.	.	TGCGCCAGCAGCTTGTGGGGGGTCGGGGGGCCCGGCTACACCTTC	CASSLWGVGGPGYTF
TRBV27	TRBJ2-7	.	.	TGTGCCAGCAGCCTAAGGTCCGGGACACATTACGAGCAGTACTTC	CASSLRSGTHYEQYF
TRBV7-9	TRBJ2-2	.	TRBD1	TGTGCCAGCAGCCTCGACAGGGGACCGCCTAACACCGGGGAGCTGTTTTTT	CASSLDRGPPNTGELFF
TRBV7-9	TRBJ2-7	.	TRBD2	TGTGCCAGCAGCTCCACAGCGGGAGGCGTATACGAGCAGTACTTC	CASSSTAGGVYEQYF
TRBV21-1	TRBJ1-6	.	.	TGTGCCCAGCTCGACGGTAGGAGCTCCTATAATTCACCCCTCCACTTT	CAQLDGRSSYNSPLHF